The 3 T cell receptor beta chains below all came from one sample that was sequenced in a study of OX40 agonist ivuxolimab in advanced cancers. Library method: the immunoSEQ multiplex PCR assay. TCRdb retrieved this table from immuneACCESS and kept in-frame rearrangements only. Not all clones are present; in checked studies, unresolved V genes account for under half, and no reason is known for the remainder. In all, the sample holds about 55,000 clones, and about nine tenths of those were seen once. The ten largest clonotypes hold roughly 6.9% of the sample. The input for sequencing was CD4+ or CD8+ T cells sorted from blood, taken in a trial of the OX40 agonist ivuxolimab. The origin of the receptors is an adult with an advanced solid tumor such as melanoma, head and neck, liver or kidney cancer.

V usage is TRBV19 and J usage is TRBJ1-2; 8 positions match TRBD1. The junction had 9 bases not matched to a gene; V was cut back by 3 bases and J by 6 bases. Germline CDR1 and CDR2: LNHDA and SQIVND (reference sequence). The CDR3 is 15 amino acids. The CDR3 protein is CASSILQGAEDGYTF. CDR3 nucleotide sequence: TGTGCCAGTAGTATTCTTCAGGGGGCGGAGGATGGCTACACCTTC. Variable domain in full (rest from reference TRBV19 and TRBJ1-2): DGGITQSPKYLFRKEGQNVTLSCEQNLNHDAMYWYRQDPGQGLRLIYYSQIVNDFQKGDIAEGYSVSREKKESFPLTVTSAQKNPTAFYLCASSILQGAEDGYTFGSGTRLTVV.

In DNA, the CDR3 is TGTGCCAGCAGCGTAGCTAGAAATTCGGCCGGGGAGCTGTTTTTT. Translation gives CASSVARNSAGELFF. The V call is TRBV9, the J call TRBJ2-2; D is unresolved. The ends were cut back, 0 bases at V and 6 bases at J, with 12 bases in the middle. The CDR3 is made up of 15 amino acids. Germline CDR1 and CDR2: SGDLS and YYNGEE.

The rearrangement uses TRBV7-9 and TRBJ2-5; the match to TRBD1 covers 9 bases. Germline V gene lookup returns CDR1 SEHNR and CDR2 FQNEAQ (reference sequence). V gave up 6 bases and J gave up 2 bases; unmatched junction bases: 4. CDR3 size: 14 residues. The CDR3 here is CASRLGQGQETQYF. The DNA for the CDR3 is TGTGCCAGCAGACTCGGACAGGGGCAAGAGACCCAGTACTTC.